Below are 32 T cell receptor beta chains sequenced from a single sample in a study of neoadjuvant anti-PD-1 for oral cavity cancer. Produced via immunoSEQ multiplex PCR; TCRdb's table is partial and in-frame only. Here the sample spans some 66,000 clones, over 70% being singletons. The material sequenced was PBMCs, taken before nivolumab (anti-PD-1) treatment. The receptor source for this set is a person aged 35-79 years with oral cavity squamous cell carcinoma.

The chain couples TRBV27 to TRBJ2-1, with D possibly being TRBD1 or TRBD2 (5 bases each). In germline, CDR1 is MNHEY, CDR2 SMNVEV (reference sequence). The CDR3 sequence is 17 residues long. V lost 4 bases, J lost 0 bases, and 16 bases lay in between. The CDR3 reads CASSSIRDVSSYNEQFF. In nucleotides, the CDR3 is TGTGCCAGCAGTTCCATAAGGGACGTAAGCTCCTACAATGAGCAGTTCTTC.

This chain joins TRBV11-2 and TRBJ2-7; 13 positions agree with TRBD2. V dropped 4 bases and J dropped 2; count of bases not matched to a gene: 14. This CDR3 comprises 19 residues. Germline V gives CDR1 SGHAT, CDR2 FQNNGV. The chain's CDR3 is CASSSTSGRVLGTPYEQYF. In DNA, the CDR3 is TGTGCCAGCAGCTCCACTAGCGGGAGGGTCTTAGGAACGCCCTACGAGCAGTACTTC.

The count of this clone is one. The chain is built from TRBV7-9 and TRBJ1-1; D ambiguous. This CDR3 is 15 amino acids long. Per the germline V gene, CDR1 is SEHNR and CDR2 is FQNEAQ (reference sequence). V was trimmed by 6 bases and J by 4 bases, leaving 18 bases between them. This chain's CDR3 is CASRRPEGFITEAFF. DNA for the CDR3: TGTGCCAGCAGGCGACCTGAAGGCTTTATCACTGAAGCTTTCTTT.

The chain employs TRBV27 and TRBJ1-4; perhaps TRBD1 as D (6 bases). The germline CDR1 and CDR2 sequences are MNHEY and SMNVEV (reference sequence). V lost 2 bases and J lost 12, with 16 bases in between. The CDR3 is 14 amino acids. The CDR3 DNA is TGTGCCAGCAGTTTAGGTTCGGGGGGCGGGGAACTGTTTTTT. Translation: CASSLGSGGGELFF.

The CDR3 sequence is CASRVGSRYEQYF. The CDR3 DNA is TGCGCCAGCAGAGTAGGGTCCCGCTACGAGCAGTACTTC. The chain uses TRBV5-1 and TRBJ2-7; no clear D. There are 13 residues in the CDR3. Trimming took 5 bases from V and 3 from J, leaving 12 bases between them. From germline, CDR1 is SGHRS and CDR2 YFSETQ.

This rearrangement joins TRBV29-1 to TRBJ2-3; TRBD2 matches 7 bases. V was clipped by 7 bases and J by 1 base; unmatched bases: 2. CDR3 length: 12 residues. Germline assignment: CDR1 SQVTM and CDR2 ANQGSEA. The CDR3 protein is CSGTSGTDTQYF. CDR3 DNA: TGCAGCGGGACTAGTGGCACAGATACGCAGTATTTT.

The chain employs TRBV5-1 and TRBJ2-2; no definite D call. The V and J ends lost 4 bases and 6 bases respectively, with 7 bases between them. Germline V lookup: CDR1 SGHRS, CDR2 YFSETQ. The CDR3 has 12 residues. The CDR3 coding sequence is TGCGCCAGCAGCGCCGGAGCCGGGGAGCTGTTTTTT. It yields the protein CASSAGAGELFF.

The chain recombines TRBV30 with TRBJ2-3; D is ambiguous. The CDR3 sequence is 13 residues long. V gave up 3 bases and J gave up 0 bases, with 7 bases separating them. Germline V gene data show CDR1 as GTSNPN and CDR2 as SVGIG (reference sequence). The CDR3 loop reads CAWRVASTDTQYF. DNA of the CDR3: TGTGCCTGGAGAGTAGCTAGCACAGATACGCAGTATTTT.

The CDR3 spells CAWSKNGGTEAFF. In nucleotides, the CDR3 is TGTGCCTGGAGTAAAAATGGGGGCACTGAAGCTTTCTTT. This chain links TRBV30 with TRBJ1-1; tentative D call: TRBD1 (5 bases). The germline V gene encodes CDR1 GTSNPN and CDR2 SVGIG (reference sequence). V dropped 2 bases and J dropped 4 bases, with 11 bases sitting between them. This CDR3 region has 13 residues.

A few counts support this clone. The DNA for the CDR3 is TGCAGCGTTGAACTGGGGGGAAAATACGAGCAGTACTTC. Amino acid sequence: CSVELGGKYEQYF. The rearrangement links TRBV29-1 to TRBJ2-7; perhaps TRBD2 as D (6 bases). The V gene lost 2 bases and the J gene lost 4 bases, with 12 bases spanning the gap. Germline V CDR1 and CDR2: SQVTM, ANQGSEA. The length of the CDR3 is 13 residues.

On this clone: At one end, the junction sequence differs from germline, possibly due to a read error. The rearrangement uses TRBV20-1 and TRBJ1-1; 7 bases line up with TRBD1. The CDR3 has 10 residues. The V gene's germline CDR1 is DFQATT and CDR2 SNEGSKA (reference sequence). CDR3 loop: CSVRQGRAFF. Written as DNA, the CDR3 is TGCAGTGTTAGACAGGGAAGAGCTTTCTTT.

This clone has more than one count but fewer than ten. The rearrangement joins TRBV12-5 to TRBJ1-5; weak D call: TRBD1 (5 bases). Trimming left V 0 bases short and J 4 bases short, with 13 bases between. The CDR3 is 16 amino acids. Germline CDR1 LGHNT, CDR2 FRNRAP. CDR3 loop: CASGLVVGVRNQPQHF. In DNA, the CDR3 is TGTGCTAGTGGTTTGGTCGTGGGGGTTCGAAATCAGCCCCAGCATTTT.

The chain links TRBV5-1 to TRBJ1-2; D is perhaps TRBD1 (5 bases). Trimming shortened V by 0 bases and J by 6 bases, and 15 bases separated the two germline ends. This CDR3 region has 15 residues. Germline V gives CDR1 SGHRS, CDR2 YFSETQ. The CDR3 nucleotides read TGCGCCAGCAGCTTGGGGGGACGGCAGAGTGATGGCTACACCTTC. Its protein is CASSLGGRQSDGYTF.

The V call is TRBV5-1, the J call TRBJ2-1, with TRBD1 identical over 8 bases. V lost 4 bases to trimming and J lost 6 bases; unmatched junction nucleotides: 6. CDR1 is SGHRS and CDR2 is YFSETQ in the germline V gene. This CDR3 has 14 residues. CDR3 protein: CASSPGQGSNEQFF. Written as DNA, the CDR3 is TGCGCCAGCAGCCCCGGACAGGGAAGCAATGAGCAGTTCTTC. Using reference TRBV5-1 and TRBJ2-1 for the parts outside the CDR3, the full variable domain is KAGVTQTPRYLIKTRGQQVTLSCSPISGHRSVSWYQQTPGQGLQFLFEYFSETQRNKGNFPGRFSGRQFSNSRSEMNVSTLELGDSALYLCASSPGQGSNEQFFGPGTRLTVL.

The rearrangement uses TRBV6-1 and TRBJ2-7; TRBD2 aligns across 12 bases. V was clipped by 3 bases and J by 4 bases; unmatched bases: 7. CDR1 and CDR2 from the germline V gene are MNHNS and SASEGT. This CDR3 has 16 residues. The CDR3 DNA reads as TGTGCCAGCAGTGAGGGGACTAGCGGGTATCAATACGAGCAGTACTTC. The encoded protein is CASSEGTSGYQYEQYF.

The V gene is TRBV6-5, the J gene TRBJ2-6, with D perhaps TRBD1 (5 bases). Germline V CDR1 and CDR2: MNHEY, SVGAGI. V dropped 5 bases and J dropped 2 bases, with 10 bases sitting between them. There are 15 residues in the CDR3. This CDR3 reads CASSPQGPGANVLTF. For the CDR3, the DNA is TGTGCCAGCAGTCCGCAGGGCCCTGGGGCCAACGTCCTGACTTTC.

The chain combines TRBV4-1 with TRBJ1-3; D call uncertain. The CDR3 sequence is 14 residues long. Germline V CDR1 and CDR2: MGHRA, YSYEKL. Trimming removed 8 bases from V and 0 bases from J, with 11 bases in between. In DNA, the CDR3 is TGCGCCAGCGCCAAGAGGCTCTCTGGAAACACCATATATTTT. This sequence encodes CASAKRLSGNTIYF.

The chain has TRBV2 and TRBJ1-5; no clear D. Germline loops: CDR1 SNHLY, CDR2 FYNNEI. With 6 bases removed from V and 6 bases from J, the gap between germline ends came to 12 bases. This CDR3 spans 13 amino acids. CDR3 DNA sequence: TGTGCCAGCAGCGACGGACGTCTTCAGCCCCAGCATTTT. This translates into CASSDGRLQPQHF.

The CDR3 sequence is CASSLRLGNTEAFF. The CDR3 DNA is TGTGCCAGCAGCCTGCGGCTGGGGAACACTGAAGCTTTCTTT. The chain combines TRBV5-4 with TRBJ1-1; D is unresolved. The V end lost 4 bases, the J end lost 1 base, and 11 bases lay between the germline ends. CDR1 is SGHNT, CDR2 YYREEE, per germline (reference sequence). This CDR3 is built from 14 residues. The whole variable domain, filled in from reference TRBV5-4 and TRBJ1-1, reads ETGVTQSPTHLIKTRGQQVTLRCSSQSGHNTVSWYQQALGQGPQFIFQYYREEENGRGNFPPRFSGLQFPNYSSELNVNALELDDSALYLCASSLRLGNTEAFFGQGTRLTVV.

Here the CDR3 reads CASRALRDTEAFF. CDR3 bases: TGCGCCAGCAGAGCCCTGAGGGACACTGAAGCTTTCTTT. This chain links TRBV10-2 with TRBJ1-1; D is unresolved. Germline CDR1 reads WSHSY; CDR2 reads SAAADI. This CDR3 is 13 amino acids long. The V gene lost 6 bases and the J gene lost 3 bases, with 11 bases spanning the gap.

This clone was observed a single time. The chain combines TRBV19 with TRBJ1-2; D not certain. CDR1 LNHDA and CDR2 SQIVND come from the germline V gene (reference sequence). V gave up 8 bases and J gave up 4 bases, with 11 bases separating them. This CDR3 is built from 12 residues. CDR3 bases: TGTGCCAGTGGCGACGGCCGCTATGGCTACACCTTC. This sequence encodes CASGDGRYGYTF. Full variable domain (rest looked up from reference TRBV19 and TRBJ1-2): DGGITQSPKYLFRKEGQNVTLSCEQNLNHDAMYWYRQDPGQGLRLIYYSQIVNDFQKGDIAEGYSVSREKKESFPLTVTSAQKNPTAFYLCASGDGRYGYTFGSGTRLTVV.

This clone was seen a single time. The chain has TRBV30 and TRBJ1-4; TRBD1 might be the D (5 bases). This CDR3 region has 15 residues. The V and J ends lost 0 bases and 3 bases respectively, with 11 bases between them. Germline V gene lookup returns CDR1 GTSNPN and CDR2 SVGIG (reference sequence). The CDR3 coding sequence is TGTGCCTGGAGTGTAGGCGCAGGGTCTAATGAAAAACTGTTTTTT. Translating it yields CAWSVGAGSNEKLFF.

This chain connects TRBV11-2 to TRBJ2-7; D may be TRBD1 (5 bases). The CDR3 is 13 residues long. Germline CDR1 is SGHAT and CDR2 is FQNNGV. V gave up 0 bases and J gave up 4 bases, with 7 bases separating them. The CDR3 DNA follows: TGTGCCAGCAGCTTAGATCAGGGATACGAGCAGTACTTC. It yields the protein CASSLDQGYEQYF.

The chain links TRBV2 to TRBJ2-3; 9 positions agree with TRBD1. After removal of 5 bases from V and 4 bases from J, the junction contained 10 bases not matched to a gene. Germline V gives CDR1 SNHLY, CDR2 FYNNEI. The CDR3 has 16 amino acids. The CDR3 nucleotides read TGTGCCAGCAGTTTTAGGGGGACAGGGTCGGCAGATACGCAGTATTTT. Its translation: CASSFRGTGSADTQYF.

The chain is built from TRBV6-1 and TRBJ2-7; TRBD1 matches 9 bases. Trimming cost V 6 bases and J 7 bases; bases outside gene matches: 13. Germline V CDR1 and CDR2: MNHNS, SASEGT. This CDR3 has 15 residues. The CDR3 DNA reads as TGTGCCAGCAGGCCGGGACAGGGCTTCATCCGGGAGCAGTACTTC. Protein: CASRPGQGFIREQYF.

This clone was recorded only once. The chain combines TRBV10-3 with TRBJ2-7, with D tentatively TRBD1 (8 bases). The germline V gene has CDR1 ENHRY and CDR2 SYGVKD. V lost 6 bases to trimming and J lost 6 bases, with 21 bases between them. CDR3 length: 15 amino acids. In nucleotides, the CDR3 is TGTGCCATCAGCGACAGGGGCCCCGCTAGCGGCGAGCAGTACTTC. Residues: CAISDRGPASGEQYF.

This rearrangement joins TRBV10-3 to TRBJ1-6; 7 positions match TRBD1. Germline V gene lookup returns CDR1 ENHRY and CDR2 SYGVKD. Unmatched junction bases numbered 10, after V lost 4 bases and J lost 7 bases. The CDR3 is 16 amino acids. This chain's CDR3 is CAISGRDRASNSPLHF. Here the CDR3 DNA reads TGTGCCATCAGTGGCCGAGACAGGGCCTCCAATTCACCCCTCCACTTT.

CDR3: CAWTRRDRDSPLHF. CDR3 bases: TGTGCCTGGACTCGCCGGGACAGGGATTCACCCCTCCACTTT. The J gene is TRBJ1-6, the V gene TRBV30; 9 positions agree with TRBD1. The CDR3 loop spans 14 amino acids. Germline V CDR1 and CDR2: GTSNPN, SVGIG (reference sequence). Unmatched junction bases numbered 6, after V lost 4 bases and J lost 8 bases.

This clone was counted once. CDR3 residues: CASSRRNSNQPQHF. The CDR3 DNA is TGTGCCAGCAGTAGGCGAAATAGCAATCAGCCCCAGCATTTT. The chain combines TRBV6-5 with TRBJ1-5; no firm D call. Per the germline V gene, CDR1 is MNHEY and CDR2 is SVGAGI. Trimming removed 5 bases at V and 0 bases at J, with 8 bases between. This CDR3 is built from 14 residues.

The genes are TRBV5-8 and TRBJ1-6; D is undetermined. Germline-derived CDR1 and CDR2 are SGHTS and YDEGEE. The CDR3 runs 16 residues. Trimming cost V 5 bases and J 0 bases, with 12 bases left between them. The CDR3 reads CASRLRASSYNSPLHF. The CDR3 DNA follows: TGTGCCAGCAGGTTAAGAGCCTCCTCCTATAATTCACCCCTCCACTTT.

In its sample, this clone ranks as medium-sized. This chain connects TRBV4-2 to TRBJ2-1; tentatively, D is TRBD1 or TRBD2 (5 bases each). Trimming removed 3 bases at V and 6 bases at J, with 15 bases between. Germline V gene data show CDR1 as LGHNA and CDR2 as YNFKEQ. The CDR3 contains 15 residues. The DNA for the CDR3 is TGTGCCAGCAGCCAGGCCCCCGGGGCGGGCAATGAGCAGTTCTTC. This gives the protein CASSQAPGAGNEQFF.

The J gene is TRBJ2-7, the V gene TRBV7-9, with D possibly being TRBD2 (6 bases). Germline V lookup: CDR1 SEHNR, CDR2 FQNEAQ (reference sequence). The CDR3 is made up of 16 amino acids. V shed 5 bases and J shed 5 bases, with 22 bases lying between them. The CDR3 spells CASSPPGVPGVNEQYF. The CDR3 nucleotides are TGTGCCAGCAGCCCGCCGGGAGTTCCGGGAGTCAACGAGCAGTACTTC.